These 28 T cell receptor beta chains share one sample of origin, sequenced in a study of type 1 regulatory T cells. One entry per CDR3 protein results from TCRdb running MiXCR on the reads. This table holds about 23,000 distinct CDR3 sequences, about 45% found once. What these receptors recognize is not known. Sequencing input: cultured T cells, either the whole culture or a sorted T cell fraction (not recorded which). The receptors stem from a human donor in good health.

This clonotype was observed a handful of times. The chain employs TRBV28 and TRBJ1-2, with 9 bases aligning to TRBD1. Trimming removed 6 bases from V and 5 bases from J; junction bases left unmatched: 10. The V gene's germline CDR1 is MDHEN and CDR2 SYDVKM. The CDR3 runs to 15 residues. For the CDR3, the DNA is TGTGCCAGCAGACCCTTCGACAGGGGGGGATATGGCTACACCTTC. This gives the protein CASRPFDRGGYGYTF.

The chain uses TRBV12-3 or TRBV12-4 and TRBJ2-7, with D perhaps TRBD1 (6 bases). The CDR3 loop spans 13 amino acids. Trimming shortened V by 6 bases and J by 2 bases, and 11 bases separated the two germline ends. The CDR3 nucleotides are TGTGCCAGCAGACCCAGGGGAACCTACGAGCAGTACTTC. Translation gives CASRPRGTYEQYF.

This clonotype was detected many times. The chain joins TRBV6-6 to TRBJ1-1; D is undetermined. Germline-derived CDR1 and CDR2 are MNHNY and SVGAGI (reference sequence). Trimming removed 4 bases at V and 0 bases at J, with 9 bases between. The CDR3 covers 14 residues. The CDR3 DNA follows: TGTGCCAGCAGTTCGGCCCGAATGAACACTGAAGCTTTCTTT. Its protein product is CASSSARMNTEAFF.

This rearrangement joins TRBV19 to TRBJ2-3; the match to TRBD1 covers 7 bases. Per germline, CDR1 LNHDA and CDR2 SQIVND (reference sequence). The CDR3 spans 15 residues. Trimming removed 6 bases from V and 3 bases from J; junction bases left unmatched: 9. In DNA form, the CDR3 reads TGTGCCAGTAGCCCCCGACAGGGCAGGACAGATACGCAGTATTTT. It is translated as CASSPRQGRTDTQYF. The whole variable domain, filled in from reference TRBV19 and TRBJ2-3, reads DGGITQSPKYLFRKEGQNVTLSCEQNLNHDAMYWYRQDPGQGLRLIYYSQIVNDFQKGDIAEGYSVSREKKESFPLTVTSAQKNPTAFYLCASSPRQGRTDTQYFGPGTRLTVL.

This clonotype rates as medium-sized. The chain combines TRBV5-5 with TRBJ1-6, with 9 nucleotides matching TRBD1. From germline, CDR1 is SGHKS and CDR2 YYEKEE (reference sequence). The ends lost 4 bases at V and 7 bases at J; junction bases unmatched: 9. The CDR3 totals 16 residues. This CDR3 reads CASSEQGAAVNSPLHF. CDR3 DNA sequence: TGTGCCAGCAGCGAACAGGGGGCTGCGGTGAATTCACCCCTCCACTTT. The entire variable domain, with the rest obtained from reference TRBV5-5 and TRBJ1-6, is as follows: DAGVTQSPTHLIKTRGQQVTLRCSPISGHKSVSWYQQVLGQGPQFIFQYYEKEERGRGNFPDRFSARQFPNYSSELNVNALLLGDSALYLCASSEQGAAVNSPLHFGNGTRLTVT.

This chain connects TRBV27 to TRBJ1-2; D is unclear. Germline V gives CDR1 MNHEY, CDR2 SMNVEV (reference sequence). CDR3 length equals 14 residues. Trimming shortened V by 10 bases and J by 0 bases, and 15 bases separated the two germline ends. In DNA, the CDR3 is TGTGCCACCAGGACGACACCGACTAACTATGGCTACACCTTC. Its protein is CATRTTPTNYGYTF.

Only a few counts were recorded for this clonotype. The rearrangement links TRBV10-3 to TRBJ2-5, with 14 bases aligning to TRBD2. Losses at the gene ends were 4 bases for V and 5 bases for J; bases not matched to a gene: 9. The CDR3 is 17 residues long. Looked up from germline, CDR1 is ENHRY and CDR2 is SYGVKD. The CDR3 nucleotides read TGTGCCATCAGTGCGAGACTAGCGGGGGGGCGTGCGGAGACCCAGTACTTC. Translating it yields CAISARLAGGRAETQYF.

The genes are TRBV2 and TRBJ2-1, with TRBD1 matching over 8 bases. This CDR3 has 15 amino acids. V shed 4 bases and J 6 bases; nucleotides not matched to a gene: 8. Germline assignment: CDR1 SNHLY and CDR2 FYNNEI. The chain's CDR3 is CASSAGQGRSNEQFF. CDR3 sequence (DNA): TGTGCCAGCAGTGCCGGACAGGGCCGGAGCAATGAGCAGTTCTTC.

This clonotype has more than one count but fewer than ten. The chain uses TRBV7-9 and TRBJ2-1; 12 nucleotides align to TRBD2. This CDR3 has 16 residues. Germline loops: CDR1 SEHNR, CDR2 FQNEAQ (reference sequence). V shed 0 bases and J 12 bases; nucleotides not matched to a gene: 9. CDR3 DNA sequence: TGTGCCAGCAGCTTAGCAGGACTAGCGGGGCGTCAGGGGCAGTTCTTC. It yields the protein CASSLAGLAGRQGQFF.

This clonotype was recorded many times. The CDR3 DNA is TGCAGTGCTAGAGATGGGGGCGGCAGATCTTACACCTTC. This codes for CSARDGGGRSYTF. V gene TRBV20-1 combines with J gene TRBJ1-2, with D possibly matching TRBD1 (6 bases). V was trimmed by 0 bases and J by 11 bases, leaving 16 bases between them. CDR3 length: 13 amino acids. Germline V CDR1 and CDR2: DFQATT, SNEGSKA (reference sequence).

The chain employs TRBV7-8 and TRBJ2-5, with TRBD1 matching 11 bases. CDR3 size: 16 residues. V lost 2 bases, J lost 6 bases, and 8 bases stayed unmatched. Per germline, CDR1 SGHVS and CDR2 FQNEAQ. The CDR3 bases are TGTGCCAGCAGCTTAAAAAGGACAGGGGGCGGAAAGACCCAGTACTTC. Amino acid sequence: CASSLKRTGGGKTQYF.

This sequence joins TRBV7-2 and TRBJ2-6, with D unclear. V was shortened by 5 bases and J by 3 bases, with 8 bases between the two germline ends. The CDR3 extends over 14 amino acids. The germline gives CDR1 SGHTA, CDR2 FQGNSA. CDR3 sequence: CASSLDFGANVLTF. The DNA for the CDR3 is TGTGCCAGCAGCCTAGACTTTGGGGCCAACGTCCTGACTTTC.

This chain's CDR3 is CSARDFRGDRSAGTDTQYF. As DNA, the CDR3 is TGCAGTGCTAGAGATTTCAGGGGGGATCGTAGTGCTGGAACAGATACGCAGTATTTT. The rearrangement uses TRBV20-1 and TRBJ2-3, with D perhaps TRBD1 (7 bases). The CDR3 runs 19 residues. V was pared by 0 bases and J by 3 bases, with 25 bases between. The germline CDR1 and CDR2 sequences are DFQATT and SNEGSKA (reference sequence).

This clonotype is classed as medium-sized (0.01 to 0.1%). V and J are TRBV12-3 or TRBV12-4 and TRBJ2-7; a possible D gene is TRBD1 (6 bases). Trimming stripped 4 bases from V and 0 bases from J, with 13 bases between. The CDR3 has 15 amino acids. The CDR3 DNA sequence: TGTGCCAGCAGTTCCGTCGGACAGTTCTCCTACGAGCAGTACTTC. Amino acids: CASSSVGQFSYEQYF.

This clonotype appeared a few times. The chain is built from TRBV6-6 and TRBJ2-3; D ambiguous. V lost 6 bases, J lost 0 bases, and 16 bases lay in between. The CDR3 runs to 16 residues. In germline, CDR1 is MNHNY, CDR2 SVGAGI (reference sequence). CDR3 nucleotides: TGTGCCAGCAGCCCCACGCCGGGCCGAAGCACAGATACGCAGTATTTT. It is translated as CASSPTPGRSTDTQYF.

V usage is TRBV12-3 or TRBV12-4 and J usage is TRBJ2-6; 8 bases are shared with TRBD1. CDR3 length equals 22 residues. Losses at the gene ends were 2 bases for V and 0 bases for J; bases not matched to a gene: 18. This chain's CDR3 is CASSLTIGQGVWVNSGANVLTF. The CDR3 DNA reads TGTGCCAGCAGTTTAACTATCGGACAGGGAGTTTGGGTTAACTCTGGGGCCAACGTCCTGACTTTC.

This chain links TRBV6-5 with TRBJ1-6, with D perhaps TRBD1 (5 bases). The CDR3 is made up of 15 amino acids. Germline V gives CDR1 MNHEY, CDR2 SVGAGI. V lost 6 bases and J 6 bases, leaving 15 bases between the germline ends. The chain's CDR3 is CASSFSAGVNSPLHF. In nucleotides, the CDR3 is TGTGCCAGCAGCTTCAGCGCGGGGGTTAATTCACCCCTCCACTTT.

This clonotype was observed many times. The J gene is TRBJ1-1, the V gene TRBV2; no definite D call. The germline gives CDR1 SNHLY, CDR2 FYNNEI. The CDR3 runs to 11 residues. V dropped 7 bases and J dropped 3 bases, with 6 bases sitting between them. The CDR3 bases are TGTGCCAGCAATCGGTACACTGAAGCTTTCTTT. This encodes CASNRYTEAFF.

The chain employs TRBV7-2 and TRBJ1-4; D may be TRBD1 (6 bases). Germline values: CDR1 SGHTA, CDR2 FQGNSA. Trimming removed 5 bases at V and 8 bases at J, with 18 bases between. The CDR3 spans 15 residues. CDR3 residues: CASSAGGLTGEKLFF. CDR3 coding DNA: TGTGCCAGCAGCGCTGGGGGCTTAACGGGGGAAAAACTGTTTTTT.

This chain connects TRBV11-3 to TRBJ2-5; D is unclear. Germline V gives CDR1 SGHNT, CDR2 YENEEA. The length of the CDR3 is 14 residues. The ends were cut back, 5 bases at V and 5 bases at J, with 15 bases in the middle. The CDR3 DNA follows: TGTGCCAGCAGCCGGAGTATTAGTGATGAGACCCAGTACTTC. It encodes CASSRSISDETQYF. The whole variable domain, remainder taken from reference TRBV11-3 and TRBJ2-5, is EAGVVQSPRYKIIEKKQPVAFWCNPISGHNTLYWYLQNLGQGPELLIRYENEEAVDDSQLPKDRFSAERLKGVDSTLKIQPAELGDSAVYLCASSRSISDETQYFGPGTRLLVL.

There are a few counts of this clonotype. J is TRBJ1-1 and V is TRBV29-1; 8 bases match TRBD1. V was clipped by 4 bases and J by 3 bases; unmatched bases: 7. The CDR3 totals 14 residues. Germline-derived CDR1 and CDR2 are SQVTM and ANQGSEA. Here the CDR3 DNA reads TGCAGCGTTGCCCGACAGGGGCTCCACACTGAAGCTTTCTTT. It yields the protein CSVARQGLHTEAFF.

This clonotype was recorded a few times. The chain is built from TRBV6-5 and TRBJ1-3; D unresolved. The CDR3 consists of 13 residues. Trimming shortened V by 6 bases and J by 0 bases, and 6 bases separated the two germline ends. Looked up from germline, CDR1 is MNHEY and CDR2 is SVGAGI. The CDR3 DNA reads TGTGCCAGCAGGACCTTCTCTGGAAACACCATATATTTT. Translation: CASRTFSGNTIYF.

This clonotype has more than one count but fewer than ten. The chain recombines TRBV13 with TRBJ2-2; no reliable D call. The CDR3 runs 12 residues. V lost 5 bases and J lost 8, with 9 bases in between. The germline CDR1 and CDR2 sequences are PRHDT and FYEKMQ (reference sequence). CDR3 amino acids: CASSRLPGELFF. The CDR3 DNA follows: TGTGCCAGCAGCCGACTCCCAGGGGAGCTGTTTTTT.

This clonotype was observed a single time. A read error may be the cause here, since a much bigger clone is one base away. The gene calls are TRBV27 and TRBJ2-6; the D gene is possibly TRBD1 (6 bases). Trimming left V 5 bases short and J 2 bases short, with 10 bases between. The CDR3 is 15 residues long. Germline CDR1 reads MNHEY; CDR2 reads SMNVEV (reference sequence). CDR3 DNA sequence: TGTGCCAGCAGTGCTACAGGGACTGGGGCCAACGTCCTGACTTTC. This encodes CASSATGTGANVLTF.

This clonotype counts as medium-sized. V gene TRBV10-3 combines with J gene TRBJ2-3; possibly TRBD2 for D (6 bases). Germline V gives CDR1 ENHRY, CDR2 SYGVKD. This CDR3 comprises 15 residues. Trimming took 4 bases from V and 1 from J, leaving 12 bases between them. CDR3 in DNA: TGTGCCATCAGTGGGCCGGGACTCGGCACAGATACGCAGTATTTT. The encoded protein is CAISGPGLGTDTQYF.

The J gene is TRBJ2-7, the V gene TRBV28, with 8 bases that match TRBD2. The junction had 9 bases not matched to a gene; V was cut back by 6 bases and J by 2 bases. Per germline, CDR1 MDHEN and CDR2 SYDVKM. The CDR3 loop spans 15 amino acids. CDR3 in DNA: TGTGCCAGCAGCTGGCCGGGACTAGGGACCTACGAGCAGTACTTC. Translation: CASSWPGLGTYEQYF.

The table lists this clonotype with many counts. The rearrangement links TRBV4-1 to TRBJ2-5, with 8 bases lining up with TRBD2. The ends lost 2 bases at V and 3 bases at J; junction bases unmatched: 14. Germline CDR1 reads MGHRA; CDR2 reads YSYEKL. The CDR3 is 18 residues long. The CDR3 DNA sequence: TGCGCCAGCAGCCAAAGTGGGACTAGGTCCCTCTCGGAAGAGACCCAGTACTTC. It yields the protein CASSQSGTRSLSEETQYF.

Judged by abundance, this clonotype is medium-sized. The rearrangement uses TRBV10-3 and TRBJ1-3, with a tentative D call TRBD1 (5 bases). Trimming took 3 bases from V and 4 from J, leaving 10 bases between them. This CDR3 has 14 residues. Germline V gene data show CDR1 as ENHRY and CDR2 as SYGVKD. The DNA of the CDR3 is TGTGCCATCAGTGAAGGGGCTCGAGGAAACACCATATATTTT. Protein: CAISEGARGNTIYF.